Presented here are 14 T cell receptor beta chains from one specimen sequenced in a study of CD8+CD57+ T cells in acquired aplastic anemia. Genomic DNA constituted the template upon which TCR beta VDJ and CDR3 profiling was performed. MiXCR, applied by TCRdb to the reads, yields one record per CDR3 protein. The sample holds about 160,000 distinct CDR3 sequences, around 45% seen once. The specimen sequenced was sorted CD4+, CD8+, or CD8+CD57+ T cells (not recorded which) from PBMCs. Receptors were obtained from a human donor in good health.

A few counts support this clonotype. This chain joins TRBV14 and TRBJ2-2, with a tentative D call TRBD1 (5 bases). Germline CDR1 SGHDN, CDR2 FVKESK. There are 13 residues in the CDR3. Trimming shortened V by 7 bases and J by 4 bases, and 10 bases separated the two germline ends. The CDR3 nucleotides read TGTGCCAGCATGCTCCAGGGCACCGGGGAGCTGTTTTTT. It specifies CASMLQGTGELFF.

Details on this clonotype: Possible read error: a much larger clone is one base away. The chain employs TRBV7-6 and TRBJ2-2; D is possibly TRBD1 or TRBD2 (5 bases each). Trimming cost V 5 bases and J 4 bases, with 11 bases left between them. CDR1 SGHVS and CDR2 FNYEAQ come from the germline V gene. This CDR3 comprises 14 residues. Here the CDR3 DNA reads TGTGCCAGCAGCGCCGGGACGACCACCGGGGAGCTGTTTTTT. Protein product: CASSAGTTTGELFF.

The sample holds many counts of this clonotype. J is TRBJ2-7 and V is TRBV19, with a tentative D call TRBD2 (5 bases). Germline V gene data show CDR1 as LNHDA and CDR2 as SQIVND (reference sequence). The CDR3 has 11 amino acids. With 11 bases removed from V and 4 bases from J, the gap between germline ends came to 12 bases. This CDR3 reads CASRGRYEQYF. The CDR3 nucleotides are TGTGCCTCGAGAGGGCGGTACGAGCAGTACTTC.

The sample holds many counts of this clonotype. V and J are TRBV7-3 and TRBJ2-5, with 8 bases aligning to TRBD2. V trimming: 5 bases; J trimming: 5 bases; junction bases outside the gene matches: 7. The CDR3 runs to 14 residues. Germline lookup yields CDR1 SGHTA and CDR2 FQGTGA. CDR3 in DNA: TGTGCCAGCAGCCGACGAGCGGGAGTTGAGACCCAGTACTTC. Protein product: CASSRRAGVETQYF. The full variable domain, its missing parts supplied by reference TRBV7-3 and TRBJ2-5, is GAGVSQTPSNKVTEKGKYVELRCDPISGHTALYWYRQSLGQGPEFLIYFQGTGAADDSGLPNDRFFAVRPEGSVSTLKIQRTERGDSAVYLCASSRRAGVETQYFGPGTRLLVL.

This clonotype has just one count. This chain joins TRBV11-3 and TRBJ2-1, with TRBD1 as a possible D gene (6 bases). Per germline, CDR1 SGHNT and CDR2 YENEEA. The CDR3 runs to 14 residues. The V end was cut by 6 bases, the J end by 0 bases, with 9 bases between. The DNA of the CDR3 is TGTGCCAGCAGAGAGACAGGCTCCTACAATGAGCAGTTCTTC. Its translation is CASRETGSYNEQFF.

This clonotype has ten or more counts. This rearrangement joins TRBV15 to TRBJ1-1; D might be TRBD1 (5 bases). The ends were cut back, 2 bases at V and 1 base at J, with 14 bases in the middle. Germline V gene data show CDR1 as LNHNV and CDR2 as YYDKDF (reference sequence). The CDR3 is made up of 16 amino acids. The CDR3 spells CATSRSPTVANTEAFF. In DNA form, the CDR3 reads TGTGCCACCAGCAGATCCCCGACAGTTGCGAACACTGAAGCTTTCTTT.

This clonotype was counted at least ten times. J is TRBJ1-1 and V is TRBV19; weak D call: TRBD1 (6 bases). Trimming cost V 9 bases and J 1 base, with 21 bases left between them. CDR1 is LNHDA, CDR2 SQIVND, per germline (reference sequence). This CDR3 spans 16 amino acids. The CDR3 bases are TGTGCCAGCTGTTTCGGCGGGACACGGCGGAACACTGAAGCTTTCTTT. Protein product: CASCFGGTRRNTEAFF.

This clonotype appeared a single time. V usage is TRBV7-3 and J usage is TRBJ1-2; D might be TRBD1 (5 bases). The length of the CDR3 is 13 residues. Germline CDR1 reads SGHTA; CDR2 reads FQGTGA. Trimming stripped 5 bases from V and 9 bases from J, with 16 bases between. The chain's CDR3 is CASSPGGNERYTF. The CDR3 DNA reads as TGTGCCAGCAGCCCCGGGGGAAATGAACGCTACACCTTC.

This clonotype has a count of ten or more. This chain links TRBV7-3 with TRBJ1-1; D call uncertain. CDR1 and CDR2 (germline): SGHTA, FQGTGA. Trimming pared 0 bases from V and 8 bases from J, leaving 10 bases between. This CDR3 is 13 amino acids long. CDR3 region: CASSLTSVGEAFF. CDR3 in DNA: TGTGCCAGCAGCTTAACCTCCGTGGGGGAAGCTTTCTTT. Full variable domain (outside the CDR3, taken from reference TRBV7-3 and TRBJ1-1): GAGVSQTPSNKVTEKGKYVELRCDPISGHTALYWYRQSLGQGPEFLIYFQGTGAADDSGLPNDRFFAVRPEGSVSTLKIQRTERGDSAVYLCASSLTSVGEAFFGQGTRLTVV.

Written as DNA, the CDR3 is TGTGCCACCGTGAAGGGAAGCACAGATACGCAGTATTTT. It codes for CATVKGSTDTQYF. The chain joins TRBV2 to TRBJ2-3; D ambiguous. V was shortened by 10 bases and J by 0 bases, with 11 bases between the two germline ends. Germline CDR1 is SNHLY and CDR2 is FYNNEI. This CDR3 has 13 residues. Combining the CDR3 with reference TRBV2 and TRBJ2-3 gives the whole variable domain EPEVTQTPSHQVTQMGQEVILRCVPISNHLYFYWYRQILGQKVEFLVSFYNNEISEKSEIFDDQFSVERPDGSNFTLKIRSTKLEDSAMYFCATVKGSTDTQYFGPGTRLTVL.

The V and J genes are TRBV2 and TRBJ2-7, with D hard to call. The CDR3 has 13 residues. V gave up 6 bases and J gave up 6 bases, with 15 bases separating them. The germline gives CDR1 SNHLY, CDR2 FYNNEI. The CDR3 sequence is CASRGELGSEQYF. The CDR3 DNA sequence: TGTGCCAGCAGAGGAGAACTGGGGTCCGAGCAGTACTTC.

This clonotype appeared a few times. An end of the junction differs from the germline gene, which may be a read error. The V call is TRBV11-2, the J call TRBJ1-3; the match to TRBD1 covers 7 bases. CDR1 is SGHAT and CDR2 is FQNNGV in the germline V gene. This CDR3 is built from 16 residues. CDR3 sequence reads: CANSLGTAYSGNTIYF. The CDR3, as DNA: TGTGCCAACAGCTTAGGGACAGCCTACTCTGGAAACACCATATATTTT. Full variable domain (rest looked up from reference TRBV11-2 and TRBJ1-3): EAGVAQSPRYKIIEKRQSVAFWCNPISGHATLYWYQQILGQGPKLLIQFQNNGVVDDSQLPKDRFSAERLKGVDSTLKIQPAKLEDSAVYLCANSLGTAYSGNTIYFGEGSWLTVV.

This rearrangement joins TRBV30 to TRBJ2-3, with D tentatively TRBD1 or TRBD2 (5 bases each). The germline V and J ends were trimmed by 3 bases and 2 bases, with 21 bases remaining between them. In germline, CDR1 is GTSNPN, CDR2 SVGIG (reference sequence). This CDR3 spans 17 amino acids. Here the CDR3 DNA reads TGTGCCTGGAGCCTTCTGGGACGGAGGCGGGTCACAGATACGCAGTATTTT. Protein product: CAWSLLGRRRVTDTQYF.

The chain has TRBV10-2 and TRBJ2-3; no reliable D call. There are 11 residues in the CDR3. Germline V CDR1 and CDR2: WSHSY, SAAADI. Trimming took 3 bases from V and 4 from J, leaving 2 bases between them. The DNA for the CDR3 is TGCGCCAGCAGTGAAGCAGATACGCAGTATTTT. Translation: CASSEADTQYF.